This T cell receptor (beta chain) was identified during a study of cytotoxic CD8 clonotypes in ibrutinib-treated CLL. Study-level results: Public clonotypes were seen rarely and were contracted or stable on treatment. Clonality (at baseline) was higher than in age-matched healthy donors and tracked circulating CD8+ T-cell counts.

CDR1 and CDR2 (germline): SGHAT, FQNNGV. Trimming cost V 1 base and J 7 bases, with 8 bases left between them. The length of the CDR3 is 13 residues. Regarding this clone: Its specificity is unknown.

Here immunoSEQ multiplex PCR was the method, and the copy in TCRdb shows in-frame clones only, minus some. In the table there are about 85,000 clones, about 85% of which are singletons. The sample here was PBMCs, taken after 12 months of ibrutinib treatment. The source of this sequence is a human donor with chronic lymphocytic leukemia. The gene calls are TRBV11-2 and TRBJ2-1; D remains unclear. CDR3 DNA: TGTGCCAGCAGCTTAGGGAACCCAAATGAGCAGTTCTTC. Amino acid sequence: CASSLGNPNEQFF.